A single T cell receptor (beta chain) is shown here with its context. Time point here: baseline, week 1 (first vaccination visit). Treatment defined: pre-vaccination baseline after standard-of-care therapy. These data originate in a study of a mutant IDH1 vaccine in newly diagnosed glioma. In the study overall: The treated group averaged around 40 years old and was 62.5% male, roughly 38% female.

CDR1 and CDR2 (germline): MNHNS, SASEGT. The CDR3 runs 14 residues. V lost 7 bases, J lost 2 bases, and 8 bases stayed unmatched. The protocol was immunoSEQ multiplex PCR, while the TCRdb copy is restricted to in-frame clones and leaves out a portion. This table has over 45,000 clones, 75% to 95% appearing once. V gene TRBV6-1 combines with J gene TRBJ2-7, with TRBD2 matching over 7 bases. This specimen was PBMCs, taken from a glioma patient treated with radiotherapy, temozolomide or both. This receptor was taken from a man in his forties or fifties with glioma. CDR3 loop: CASTVSGNAYEQYF. The CDR3 nucleotides read TGTGCCAGCACGGTCAGCGGGAATGCCTACGAGCAGTACTTC.